This record covers a single T cell receptor beta chain. Its antigen is unknown. This specimen belongs to a study of shared clonotypes between healthy human individuals. Whole-study findings and limits: When compared with the clonotypes that were shared by all four sorted-subset donors, the non-shared clonotypes turned out to have lower generation probabilities. As a rule, naive subsets had a larger estimated richness than memory subsets. Limitation of the genetic and exposure-history diversity represented came from the few donors.

Sequencing used immunoSEQ multiplex PCR; TCRdb keeps in-frame clones, though not all of them. Found here are 2 million to 2.5 million clones, 93% of them singletons; the top ten hold 0.36%. V lost 1 base and J 4 bases, leaving 10 bases between the germline ends. Germline V lookup: CDR1 SGHTA, CDR2 FQGNSA. The CDR3 loop spans 14 amino acids. The sample taken for sequencing was naive CD4+ T cells from PBMCs. As for subset: CD45RA+ positively selected. V and J are TRBV7-2 and TRBJ1-2, with D unresolved. The source is a man aged 18 to 29 in good health. Some clones in this sample may be carry-over from other donors' samples. The CDR3 is CASSLGAGFYGYTF. Here the CDR3 DNA reads TGTGCCAGCAGCTTAGGGGCGGGGTTCTATGGCTACACCTTC.